A single sample is the source of the 22 T cell receptor beta chains below, sequenced in a study of blood T cells in healthy people across ages. Using a J-beta primer mix together with a sample-barcoded 5' primer, a second PCR was run for roughly 7 to 11 cycles. MiXCR, applied by TCRdb to the 5' RACE reads, yields one record per CDR3 protein. The sample contains approximately 2,000,000 distinct CDR3 sequences, about 39% of which appear only once. Material: blood. The origin of the receptors is a human donor in good health.

The chain recombines TRBV9 with TRBJ2-7, with a tentative D call TRBD2 (5 bases). The CDR3 totals 16 residues. Germline V gives CDR1 SGDLS, CDR2 YYNGEE. Trimming took off 6 bases at V and 2 bases at J, with 21 bases between the two ends. The CDR3 loop is CASTHPGKEDAYEQYF. CDR3 sequence (DNA): TGTGCCAGCACCCACCCCGGGAAGGAGGATGCCTACGAGCAGTACTTC.

This clonotype came up a few times. The V gene is TRBV29-1, the J gene TRBJ2-1, with TRBD1 matching 9 bases. V dropped 6 bases and J dropped 10; count of bases not matched to a gene: 7. CDR1 and CDR2 from the germline V gene are SQVTM and ANQGSEA. The CDR3 has 12 amino acids. For the CDR3, the DNA is TGCAGCGTCGGGGACAGGGCGAGGGAGCAGTTCTTC. Its translation: CSVGDRAREQFF.

Turning to this clonotype: This is likely a read error, given that the CDR3 carries no conserved phenylalanine or tryptophan at its end. The chain couples TRBV11-2 to TRBJ1-2; D is unclear. The CDR3 is made up of 13 amino acids. Germline V CDR1 and CDR2: SGHAT, FQNNGV. V lost 5 bases and J 4 bases, leaving 11 bases between the germline ends. The CDR3 sequence is CASSPMGSYGYTV. The DNA of the CDR3 is TGTGCCAGCAGCCCCATGGGGAGCTATGGCTACACCGTC.

This clonotype appeared a few times. Its ends do not fully match the called genes, so a read error is possible. The rearrangement joins TRBV29-1 to TRBJ1-1; 7 nucleotides match TRBD1. In germline, CDR1 is SQVTM, CDR2 ANQGSEA. This CDR3 is 13 amino acids long. CDR3 in DNA: TGCAGCGTCGAAGGGGGCTCGGGCACTGAAGCTTTCTTT. Amino acid sequence: CSVEGGSGTEAFF.

A remark on this clonotype: Being one base from a much bigger clone, this may be a read error. The chain carries TRBV10-3 and TRBJ1-2, with 7 bases lining up with TRBD1. Germline assignment: CDR1 ENHRY and CDR2 SYGVKD. The CDR3 extends over 17 amino acids. With V trimmed by 9 bases and J by 10 bases, 26 bases remained unmatched. The CDR3 sequence: CAISQPGGETGRYDYTF. The CDR3 DNA sequence: TGTGCCATTTCCCAACCCGGCGGGGAGACAGGGCGGTACGACTACACCTTC.

V gene TRBV9 combines with J gene TRBJ2-3, with D perhaps assigned TRBD1 or TRBD2 (5 bases each). Looked up from germline, CDR1 is SGDLS and CDR2 is YYNGEE. V was shortened by 0 bases and J by 4 bases, with 12 bases between the two germline ends. This CDR3 region has 15 residues. The CDR3 protein is CASSVAPGRADTQYF. Written as DNA, the CDR3 is TGTGCCAGCAGCGTAGCACCGGGGCGTGCAGATACGCAGTATTTT. Variable domain in full (rest from reference TRBV9 and TRBJ2-3): DSGVTQTPKHLITATGQRVTLRCSPRSGDLSVYWYQQSLDQGLQFLIQYYNGEERAKGNILERFSAQQFPDLHSELNLSSLELGDSALYFCASSVAPGRADTQYFGPGTRLTVL.

Comments on this clonotype: It is likely a read error: a sequence one base away is far more abundant. This sequence joins TRBV7-9 and TRBJ2-4; D is unclear. Germline CDR1 SEHNR, CDR2 FQNEAQ (reference sequence). The CDR3 runs 12 residues. Trimming pared 3 bases from V and 13 bases from J, leaving 13 bases between. CDR3 sequence (DNA): TGTGCCAGCAGCTTGGGAAAAGAGATCCAGTACTTC. As protein: CASSLGKEIQYF.

This clonotype has at least ten counts. J is TRBJ2-1 and V is TRBV7-2; 7 bases match TRBD2. This CDR3 has 13 amino acids. V gave up 3 bases and J gave up 5 bases; unmatched junction bases: 1. From germline, CDR1 is SGHTA and CDR2 FQGNSA. The DNA for the CDR3 is TGTGCCAGCAGCTTGGGGAGGGACAATGAGCAGTTCTTC. It translates to CASSLGRDNEQFF. Full variable domain (remainder filled in from reference TRBV7-2 and TRBJ2-1): GAGVSQSPSNKVTEKGKDVELRCDPISGHTALYWYRQSLGQGLEFLIYFQGNSAPDKSGLPSDRFSAERTGGSVSTLTIQRTQQEDSAVYLCASSLGRDNEQFFGPGTRLTVL.

Only a few counts were recorded for this clonotype. This rearrangement joins TRBV7-2 to TRBJ2-1; TRBD1 aligns across 9 bases. The CDR3 totals 16 residues. The germline gives CDR1 SGHTA, CDR2 FQGNSA. J gave up 7 bases and V 5 bases, and 12 bases lay outside the gene matches. The CDR3 DNA follows: TGTGCCAGCAGCCCGCAACGGGACAGGGTTGGAAATGAGCAGTTCTTC. It is translated as CASSPQRDRVGNEQFF.

This clonotype was seen at least ten times. The chain employs TRBV10-3 and TRBJ2-1, with D tentatively TRBD1 (5 bases). Trimming pared 1 base from V and 10 bases from J, leaving 8 bases between. Germline assignment: CDR1 ENHRY and CDR2 SYGVKD. The CDR3 extends over 12 amino acids. DNA of the CDR3: TGTGCCATCAGTGAGTTACAGGAGGAGCAGTTCTTC. Protein sequence: CAISELQEEQFF.

This clonotype was recorded a few times. This rearrangement joins TRBV7-9 to TRBJ2-7, with D perhaps matching TRBD1 (5 bases). CDR3 length: 14 residues. V was trimmed by 5 bases and J by 0 bases, leaving 11 bases between them. Germline loops: CDR1 SEHNR, CDR2 FQNEAQ (reference sequence). CDR3 DNA: TGTGCCAGCAGCCCGTGGCAGGGCTCCTACGAGCAGTACTTC. This sequence encodes CASSPWQGSYEQYF.

This chain connects TRBV20-1 to TRBJ1-6, with a possible D match to TRBD1 (6 bases). Germline V gene lookup returns CDR1 DFQATT and CDR2 SNEGSKA (reference sequence). V gave up 5 bases and J gave up 12 bases, with 17 bases separating them. This CDR3 contains 13 residues. Here the CDR3 reads CSAYPGLRGPLHF. CDR3 in DNA: TGCAGTGCTTATCCGGGACTCAGGGGACCCCTCCACTTT.

Many counts were recorded for this clonotype. V usage is TRBV20-1 and J usage is TRBJ1-1; D is undetermined. The CDR3 extends over 12 amino acids. Looked up from germline, CDR1 is DFQATT and CDR2 is SNEGSKA (reference sequence). The V end was cut by 3 bases, the J end by 1 base, with 6 bases between. CDR3 region: CSASAGNTEAFF. The CDR3 DNA sequence: TGCAGTGCTAGTGCCGGGAACACTGAAGCTTTCTTT.

J is TRBJ2-5 and V is TRBV5-6; TRBD2 matches at 14 bases. After removal of 2 bases from V and 4 bases from J, the junction contained 7 bases not matched to a gene. This CDR3 spans 17 amino acids. The germline CDR1 and CDR2 sequences are SGHDT and YYEEEE. The CDR3 here is CASSFSTSGGASETQYF. The CDR3 DNA reads TGTGCCAGCAGCTTTTCGACTAGCGGGGGGGCATCAGAGACCCAGTACTTC.

This clonotype was picked up a small number of times. This chain joins TRBV5-1 and TRBJ2-5; 7 bases fit TRBD2. This CDR3 is 13 amino acids long. After removal of 3 bases from V and 5 bases from J, the junction contained 4 bases not matched to a gene. The germline gives CDR1 SGHRS, CDR2 YFSETQ. The CDR3 reads CASSWSGAETQYF. CDR3 DNA sequence: TGCGCCAGCAGCTGGAGCGGGGCTGAGACCCAGTACTTC.

The chain is built from TRBV7-2 and TRBJ2-1, with D hard to call. Trimming removed 2 bases at V and 6 bases at J, with 14 bases between. The CDR3 totals 15 residues. CDR1 is SGHTA and CDR2 is FQGNSA in the germline V gene. CDR3 DNA sequence: TGTGCCAGCAGCTTACCGGTGCCAGCTCGCAATGAGCAGTTCTTC. Encoded protein: CASSLPVPARNEQFF.

J is TRBJ2-5 and V is TRBV2; no firm D call. The V gene lost 8 bases and the J gene lost 0 bases, with 7 bases spanning the gap. Germline CDR1 reads SNHLY; CDR2 reads FYNNEI. The CDR3 sequence is 12 residues long. The CDR3, as DNA: TGTGCCAGCGATTCCTACCAAGAGACCCAGTACTTC. This sequence encodes CASDSYQETQYF.

This clonotype was detected ten times or more. V is TRBV5-4 and J is TRBJ2-3, with D tentatively TRBD1 (6 bases). V was trimmed by 4 bases and J by 3 bases, leaving 12 bases between them. The CDR3 sequence is 14 residues long. CDR1 and CDR2 (germline): SGHNT, YYREEE (reference sequence). The CDR3 protein is CASSVDRGTDTQYF. CDR3 nucleotide sequence: TGTGCCAGCAGCGTGGACAGAGGGACAGATACGCAGTATTTT.

This chain joins TRBV5-5 and TRBJ1-5, with a weak D call TRBD1 (5 bases). Trimming took off 9 bases at V and 4 bases at J, with 11 bases between the two ends. Germline V lookup: CDR1 SGHKS, CDR2 YYEKEE (reference sequence). The CDR3 spans 12 residues. CDR3 DNA sequence: TGTGCCAACGGCCCAGGGAATCAGCCCCAGCATTTT. Encoded protein: CANGPGNQPQHF.

This clonotype was observed a handful of times. The J gene is TRBJ2-3, the V gene TRBV13; tentatively, D is TRBD1 or TRBD2 (5 bases each). The CDR3 is 14 amino acids. Trimming left V 4 bases short and J 7 bases short, with 15 bases between. Germline values: CDR1 PRHDT, CDR2 FYEKMQ (reference sequence). Here the CDR3 reads CASSSRGPGNTQYF. The CDR3 DNA reads TGTGCCAGCAGCTCAAGGGGACCCGGGAATACGCAGTATTTT.

This clonotype was seen only once. A junction boundary mismatches the germline segment, possibly from a read error. This chain uses TRBV6-6 with TRBJ1-4; D perhaps matches TRBD1 (5 bases). Germline lookup yields CDR1 MNHNY and CDR2 SVGAGI (reference sequence). The CDR3 consists of 14 residues. The CDR3, as DNA: TGTGCCAGCAACAGGATAGCAACTAATGAAAAACGGTTTTTT. It encodes CASNRIATNEKRFF.

This clonotype came up a few times. The chain is built from TRBV12-3 or TRBV12-4 and TRBJ2-3; D may be TRBD2 (6 bases). This CDR3 has 13 amino acids. Trimming pared 4 bases from V and 6 bases from J, leaving 11 bases between. The CDR3 loop is CASSSGLEDTQYF. CDR3 in DNA: TGTGCCAGCAGTTCGGGACTCGAGGATACGCAGTATTTT.